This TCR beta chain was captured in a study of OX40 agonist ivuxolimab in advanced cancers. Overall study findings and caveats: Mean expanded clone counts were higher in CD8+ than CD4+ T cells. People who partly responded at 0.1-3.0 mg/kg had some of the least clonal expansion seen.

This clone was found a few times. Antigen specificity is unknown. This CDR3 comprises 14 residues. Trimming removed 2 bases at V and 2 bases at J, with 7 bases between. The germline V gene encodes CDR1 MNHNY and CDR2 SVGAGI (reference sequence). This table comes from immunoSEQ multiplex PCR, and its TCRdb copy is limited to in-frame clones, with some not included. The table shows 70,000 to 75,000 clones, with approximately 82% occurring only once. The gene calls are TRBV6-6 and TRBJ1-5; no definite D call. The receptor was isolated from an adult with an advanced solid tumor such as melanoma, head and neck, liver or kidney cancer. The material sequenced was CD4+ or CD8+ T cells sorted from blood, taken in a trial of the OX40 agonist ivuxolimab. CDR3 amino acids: CASSYPVGNQPQHF. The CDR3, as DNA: TGTGCCAGCAGTTACCCAGTTGGCAATCAGCCCCAGCATTTT.